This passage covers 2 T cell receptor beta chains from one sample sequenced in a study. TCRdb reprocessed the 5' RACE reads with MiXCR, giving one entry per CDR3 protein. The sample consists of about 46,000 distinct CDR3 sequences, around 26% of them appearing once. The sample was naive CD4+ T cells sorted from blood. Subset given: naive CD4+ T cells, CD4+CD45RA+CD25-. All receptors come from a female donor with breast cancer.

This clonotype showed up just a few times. CDR3 in amino acids: CSVVWQSDTQYF. DNA of the CDR3: TGCAGCGTTGTTTGGCAGTCTGATACGCAGTATTTT. The chain employs TRBV29-1 and TRBJ2-3; D not certain. The CDR3 contains 12 residues. Germline values: CDR1 SQVTM, CDR2 ANQGSEA. V was shortened by 4 bases and J by 6 bases, with 11 bases between the two germline ends.

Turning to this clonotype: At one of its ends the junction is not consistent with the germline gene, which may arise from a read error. CDR3 protein: CAGSPQRARGDIQYF. The CDR3 DNA reads TGTGCCGGCAGCCCCCAGAGGGCGCGGGGGGACATTCAGTACTTC. This rearrangement joins TRBV7-8 to TRBJ2-4, with TRBD2 matching 8 bases. Germline CDR1 and CDR2: SGHVS and FQNEAQ. The CDR3 is 15 residues long.